This record covers a single T cell receptor (beta chain). The sample is drawn from a study of blood T cells in healthy people across ages. Background on the study: When template switching was applied, about one barcoded beta molecule was captured per two T cells.

Then a second PCR, running about 6 to 12 cycles, was carried out with a sample-barcoded 5' primer and a J-beta primer mix. TCRdb ran MiXCR on the 5' RACE reads and lists one entry per CDR3 protein. The table shows over 950,000 distinct CDR3 sequences, with approximately 50% occurring only once. V lost 8 bases, J lost 7 bases, and 11 bases stayed unmatched. The CDR3 loop spans 14 amino acids. Per the germline V gene, CDR1 is MNHNS and CDR2 is SASEGT. The chain uses TRBV6-1 and TRBJ1-5, with 7 bases identical to TRBD1. The sequenced sample consisted of blood. This sequence was found in a woman in her fifties or sixties in good health. CDR3 sequence: CASQGGRRGQPQHF. The CDR3 coding sequence is TGTGCCAGCCAAGGGGGCAGACGGGGGCAGCCCCAGCATTTT.